The sequence of this T cell receptor beta chain was determined in a study of blood T cell repertoires in COVID-19. Study information: COVID-19 samples from acute and convalescent phases originated in the United States, Italy and Spain. PBMCs, B-cell-depleted T cells, or T cells were the source of the cDNA or gDNA that made up the material.

As handled by the study authors: Scientists estimated how many nucleated cells there were by amplifying reference gene primers. Sequencing used immunoSEQ multiplex PCR; TCRdb keeps in-frame clones, though not all of them. The V and J calls and the clone size are those of that table, but D and trimming were determined from the DNA. The sample lists 200,000 to 300,000 clones; about 84% were seen once. The V end was cut by 6 bases, the J end by 3 bases, with 23 bases between. The germline CDR1 and CDR2 sequences are SGHVS and FNYEAQ. The CDR3 runs to 18 residues. V gene TRBV7-6 combines with J gene TRBJ2-2, with D possibly TRBD2 on 5 matching bases. This clonotype was obtained from a man older than 75 with acute or convalescent COVID-19. Material: peripheral blood. In DNA form, the CDR3 reads TGTGCCAGCAGTTTACGTAGCGTCATAGGAGGAGACACCGGGGAGCTGTTTTTT. This gives the protein CASSLRSVIGGDTGELFF.